These 16 T cell receptor beta chains were all obtained from the same sample, sequenced in a study of cytomegalovirus exposure and HLA in healthy donors. The PCR used 60 Vbeta and 13 Jbeta primers. The data were produced by immunoSEQ multiplex PCR, yet TCRdb's version contains in-frame clones alone and is incomplete. The data contain roughly 120,000 clones, around two thirds of them singletons. The material sequenced was PBMCs. These receptors all come from a woman aged 40 to 50 in good health and CMV-seropositive.

This clone showed up just a few times. V gene TRBV2 combines with J gene TRBJ2-2; TRBD1 matches at 11 bases. CDR3 length equals 16 residues. CDR1 is SNHLY, CDR2 FYNNEI, per germline. Trimming cost V 10 bases and J 4 bases; bases outside gene matches: 11. The DNA for the CDR3 is TGTGCCATTATCACTCCGGGACAGGGGGGCACCGGGGAGCTGTTTTTT. Translated, it gives CAIITPGQGGTGELFF.

The rearrangement links TRBV7-2 to TRBJ2-7; tentatively, D is TRBD2 (5 bases). V dropped 3 bases and J dropped 2 bases, with 23 bases sitting between them. The CDR3 is 18 residues long. Germline CDR1 is SGHTA and CDR2 is FQGNSA. This CDR3 reads CASSLISLVSPGTYEQYF. The CDR3 nucleotides read TGTGCCAGCAGCTTGATCTCCCTTGTTTCGCCCGGGACCTACGAGCAGTACTTC.

The rearrangement uses TRBV2 and TRBJ1-1, with 9 bases lining up with TRBD1. CDR3 length: 18 amino acids. Germline V CDR1 and CDR2: SNHLY, FYNNEI. Trimming cost V 0 bases and J 1 base; bases outside gene matches: 9. CDR3 protein: CASSEAGTGRRTNTEAFF. CDR3 sequence (DNA): TGTGCCAGCAGTGAAGCCGGGACAGGGAGAAGGACGAACACTGAAGCTTTCTTT.

This chain links TRBV20-1 with TRBJ1-1; D remains unclear. Germline V gene lookup returns CDR1 DFQATT and CDR2 SNEGSKA (reference sequence). The CDR3 totals 8 residues. V lost 6 bases and J 11 bases, leaving 7 bases between the germline ends. The CDR3 sequence: CSAREAFF. The CDR3 DNA reads TGCAGTGCGAGGGAGGCTTTCTTT.

The V and J genes are TRBV9 and TRBJ1-4; 7 positions match TRBD1. There are 14 residues in the CDR3. Losses at the gene ends were 3 bases for V and 8 bases for J; bases not matched to a gene: 7. Per the germline V gene, CDR1 is SGDLS and CDR2 is YYNGEE. CDR3 DNA: TGTGCCAGCAGCGACGGACAGGCAAGGGAAAAACTGTTTTTT. This gives the protein CASSDGQAREKLFF. Based on the CDR3 plus reference TRBV9 and TRBJ1-4, the full variable domain is DSGVTQTPKHLITATGQRVTLRCSPRSGDLSVYWYQQSLDQGLQFLIQYYNGEERAKGNILERFSAQQFPDLHSELNLSSLELGDSALYFCASSDGQAREKLFFGSGTQLSVL.

The chain employs TRBV6-5 and TRBJ2-4; weak D call: TRBD2 (6 bases). The CDR3 has 14 residues. Trimming shortened V by 0 bases and J by 12 bases, and 15 bases separated the two germline ends. The germline gives CDR1 MNHEY, CDR2 SVGAGI. The CDR3 DNA reads as TGTGCCAGCAGTTACTCTGCGGGGCAAAAGCCTCAGTACTTC. This translates into CASSYSAGQKPQYF.

This clone was found a few times. The gene calls are TRBV4-1 and TRBJ2-2, with a tentative D call TRBD2 (6 bases). The V gene lost 0 bases and the J gene lost 4 bases, with 15 bases spanning the gap. Germline V lookup: CDR1 MGHRA, CDR2 YSYEKL. The CDR3 is 17 amino acids. CDR3 loop: CASSQDRGEAVTGELFF. The CDR3 coding sequence is TGCGCCAGCAGCCAAGATAGAGGGGAGGCTGTCACCGGGGAGCTGTTTTTT.

The rearrangement uses TRBV19 and TRBJ2-6; 12 bases agree with TRBD1. Germline V gene sequence: CDR1 LNHDA, CDR2 SQIVND (reference sequence). V lost 9 bases, J lost 0 bases, and 12 bases stayed unmatched. This CDR3 is built from 19 residues. Written as DNA, the CDR3 is TGTGCCAGCCAACCCGGGACAGGGGGCTATTCCTCTGGGGCCAACGTCCTGACTTTC. Its protein product is CASQPGTGGYSSGANVLTF.

This clone has only a few counts. The rearrangement links TRBV5-1 to TRBJ2-1, with 9 bases fitting TRBD1. The CDR3 has 16 residues. The germline V gene encodes CDR1 SGHRS and CDR2 YFSETQ. V lost 4 bases and J lost 8; bases outside the gene matches: 13. The CDR3 loop is CASSLSTGGPQDEQFF. The CDR3 DNA follows: TGCGCCAGCAGCCTGTCCACAGGGGGCCCCCAGGATGAGCAGTTCTTC.

The rearrangement uses TRBV5-4 and TRBJ1-6, with 7 bases matching TRBD1. This CDR3 spans 17 amino acids. Trimming cost V 0 bases and J 8 bases; bases outside gene matches: 11. Germline V lookup: CDR1 SGHNT, CDR2 YYREEE (reference sequence). The CDR3 nucleotides read TGTGCCAGCAGCTTGGGAGGGGGTACAGGGGCTTATTCACCCCTCCACTTT. It translates to CASSLGGGTGAYSPLHF.

The V and J genes are TRBV29-1 and TRBJ2-7, with D perhaps TRBD1 (5 bases). Trimming removed 5 bases from V and 3 bases from J, with 14 bases in between. The CDR3 loop spans 13 amino acids. Germline assignment: CDR1 SQVTM and CDR2 ANQGSEA. In DNA form, the CDR3 reads TGCAGCGTTCAGGGTGCGACGAACTACGAGCAGTACTTC. Residues: CSVQGATNYEQYF.

For the CDR3, the DNA is TGTGCCAGCTCACCACAGAGACAGGGCTCCTACAATGAGCAGTTCTTC. It encodes CASSPQRQGSYNEQFF. This chain links TRBV18 with TRBJ2-1; TRBD1 agrees at 7 bases. From germline, CDR1 is KGHSH and CDR2 LQKENI. V lost 1 base and J lost 0; bases outside the gene matches: 3. CDR3 length: 16 residues.

The chain employs TRBV19 and TRBJ1-4; D possibly corresponds to TRBD1 (6 bases). V lost 3 bases to trimming and J lost 5 bases, with 10 bases between them. Germline V gene data show CDR1 as LNHDA and CDR2 as SQIVND (reference sequence). The CDR3 has 14 residues. The CDR3 reads CASSIRDTNEKLFF. As DNA, the CDR3 is TGTGCCAGTAGTATCCGGGACACGAATGAAAAACTGTTTTTT.

This chain joins TRBV5-6 and TRBJ1-1, with 7 bases fitting TRBD1. This CDR3 region has 14 residues. V was clipped by 4 bases and J by 1 base; unmatched bases: 4. Per the germline V gene, CDR1 is SGHDT and CDR2 is YYEEEE. CDR3 sequence: CASSKTGTNTEAFF. The CDR3, as DNA: TGTGCCAGCAGCAAGACAGGGACGAACACTGAAGCTTTCTTT.

The rearrangement joins TRBV7-9 to TRBJ1-6; no firm D call. Looked up from germline, CDR1 is SEHNR and CDR2 is FQNEAQ (reference sequence). Trimming removed 6 bases from V and 11 bases from J, with 17 bases in between. This CDR3 spans 14 amino acids. CDR3 in DNA: TGTGCCAGCAGTGTTGGCGAGGGCAGGACACCCCTCCACTTT. Translation: CASSVGEGRTPLHF.

The chain joins TRBV2 to TRBJ1-1; D ambiguous. From germline, CDR1 is SNHLY and CDR2 FYNNEI. V dropped 3 bases and J dropped 10 bases, with 12 bases sitting between them. The CDR3 consists of 12 residues. As DNA, the CDR3 is TGTGCCAGCAGTGATGTCCCTGGAGTAGCTTTCTTT. Encoded protein: CASSDVPGVAFF.